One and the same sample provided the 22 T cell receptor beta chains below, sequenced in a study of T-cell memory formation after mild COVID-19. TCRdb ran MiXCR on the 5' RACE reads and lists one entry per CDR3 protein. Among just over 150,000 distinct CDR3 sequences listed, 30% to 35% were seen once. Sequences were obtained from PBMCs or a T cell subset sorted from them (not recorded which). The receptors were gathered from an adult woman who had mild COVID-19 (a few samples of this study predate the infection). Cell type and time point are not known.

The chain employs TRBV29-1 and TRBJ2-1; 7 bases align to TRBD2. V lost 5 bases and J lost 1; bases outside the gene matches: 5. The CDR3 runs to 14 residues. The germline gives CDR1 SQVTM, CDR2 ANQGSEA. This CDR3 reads CSVSFGGSYNEQFF. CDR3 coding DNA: TGCAGCGTTAGTTTCGGGGGGTCCTACAATGAGCAGTTCTTC.

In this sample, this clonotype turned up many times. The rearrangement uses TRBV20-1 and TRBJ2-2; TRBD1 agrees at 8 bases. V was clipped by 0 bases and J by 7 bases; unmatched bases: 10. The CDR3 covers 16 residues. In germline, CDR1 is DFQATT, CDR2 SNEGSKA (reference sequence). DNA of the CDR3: TGCAGTGCTAGAGATCAAGCAGGGGGCGACATCGGGGAGCTGTTTTTT. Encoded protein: CSARDQAGGDIGELFF.

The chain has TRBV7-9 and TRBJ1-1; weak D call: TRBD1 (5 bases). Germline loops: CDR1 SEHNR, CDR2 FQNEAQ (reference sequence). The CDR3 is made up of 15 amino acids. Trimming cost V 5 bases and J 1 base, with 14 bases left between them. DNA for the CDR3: TGTGCCAGCAGCCCTGCTGGTAGGGGGAACACTGAAGCTTTCTTT. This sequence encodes CASSPAGRGNTEAFF.

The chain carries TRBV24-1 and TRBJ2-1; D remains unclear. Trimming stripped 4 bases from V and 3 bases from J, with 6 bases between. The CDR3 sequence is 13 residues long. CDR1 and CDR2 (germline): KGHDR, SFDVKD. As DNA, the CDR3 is TGTGCCACCAGTGACTACATCTACAATGAGCAGTTCTTC. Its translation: CATSDYIYNEQFF.

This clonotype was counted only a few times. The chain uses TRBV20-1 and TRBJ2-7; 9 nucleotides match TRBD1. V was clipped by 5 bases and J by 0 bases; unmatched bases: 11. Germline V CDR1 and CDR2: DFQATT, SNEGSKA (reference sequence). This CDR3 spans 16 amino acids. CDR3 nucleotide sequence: TGCAGTGCTCGCACACTTGACAGGGGGGACTCCTACGAGCAGTACTTC. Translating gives CSARTLDRGDSYEQYF.

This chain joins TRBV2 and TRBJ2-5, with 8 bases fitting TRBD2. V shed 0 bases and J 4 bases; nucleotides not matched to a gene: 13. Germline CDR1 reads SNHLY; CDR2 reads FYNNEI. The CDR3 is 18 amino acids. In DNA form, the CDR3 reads TGTGCCAGCAGTGAAGCGCTTCGGGACGGGGGGGCCGGAGAGACCCAGTACTTC. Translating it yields CASSEALRDGGAGETQYF.

The CDR3 DNA is TGTGCCAGCAGTTTAGGGAATGGCCTAGACACAGATACGCAGTATTTT. Its translation is CASSLGNGLDTDTQYF. This chain uses TRBV12-3 or TRBV12-4 with TRBJ2-3; no definite D call. The ends were cut back, 1 base at V and 2 bases at J, with 13 bases in the middle. The CDR3 loop spans 16 amino acids.

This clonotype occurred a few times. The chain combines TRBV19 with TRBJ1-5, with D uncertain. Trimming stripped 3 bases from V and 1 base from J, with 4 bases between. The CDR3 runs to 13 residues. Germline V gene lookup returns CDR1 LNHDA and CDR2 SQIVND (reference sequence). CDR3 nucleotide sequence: TGTGCCAGTAGTATGGTCAGCAATCAGCCCCAGCATTTT. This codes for CASSMVSNQPQHF.

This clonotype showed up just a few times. In DNA form, the CDR3 reads TGTGCCAGCAGCCCCCGGATTAGCGGAAGCACAGATACGCAGTATTTT. Translated: CASSPRISGSTDTQYF. The rearrangement links TRBV7-2 to TRBJ2-3, with a weak D call TRBD2 (6 bases). The CDR3 has 16 residues. Trimming removed 5 bases from V and 0 bases from J, with 15 bases in between. Germline CDR1 reads SGHTA; CDR2 reads FQGNSA.

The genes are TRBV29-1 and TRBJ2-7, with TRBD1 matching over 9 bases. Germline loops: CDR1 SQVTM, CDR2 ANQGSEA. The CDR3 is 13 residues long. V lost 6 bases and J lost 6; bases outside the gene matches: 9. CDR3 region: CSVSRDRVSEQYF. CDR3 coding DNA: TGCAGCGTATCCCGGGACAGGGTAAGCGAGCAGTACTTC.

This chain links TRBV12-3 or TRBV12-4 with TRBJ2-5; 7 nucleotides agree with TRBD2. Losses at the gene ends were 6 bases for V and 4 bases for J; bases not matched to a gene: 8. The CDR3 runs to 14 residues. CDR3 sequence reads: CASSSRGVGETQYF. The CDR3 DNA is TGTGCCAGCAGCTCTCGGGGGGTTGGAGAGACCCAGTACTTC.

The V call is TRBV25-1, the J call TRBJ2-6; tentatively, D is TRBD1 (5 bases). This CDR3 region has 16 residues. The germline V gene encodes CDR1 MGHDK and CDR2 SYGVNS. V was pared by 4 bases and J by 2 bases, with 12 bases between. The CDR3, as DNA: TGTGCCAGCAGTGGGATCAGGGCACCTGGGGCCAACGTCCTGACTTTC. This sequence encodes CASSGIRAPGANVLTF. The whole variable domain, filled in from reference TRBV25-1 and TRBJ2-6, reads EADIYQTPRYLVIGTGKKITLECSQTMGHDKMYWYQQDPGMELHLIHYSYGVNSTEKGDLSSESTVSRIRTEHFPLTLESARPSHTSQYLCASSGIRAPGANVLTFGAGSRLTVL.

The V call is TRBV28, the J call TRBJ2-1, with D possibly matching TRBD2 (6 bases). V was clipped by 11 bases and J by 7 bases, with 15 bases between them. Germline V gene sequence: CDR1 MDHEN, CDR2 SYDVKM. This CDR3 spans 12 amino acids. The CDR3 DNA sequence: TGTGCCGCCAGCCAGGGACTGAATGAGCAGTTCTTC. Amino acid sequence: CAASQGLNEQFF.

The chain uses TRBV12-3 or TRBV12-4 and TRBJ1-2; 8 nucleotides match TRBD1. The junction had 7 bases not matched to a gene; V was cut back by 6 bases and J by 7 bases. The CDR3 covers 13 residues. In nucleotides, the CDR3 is TGTGCCAGCAGCCCAGGACAGGGTTTTGGCTACACCTTC. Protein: CASSPGQGFGYTF.

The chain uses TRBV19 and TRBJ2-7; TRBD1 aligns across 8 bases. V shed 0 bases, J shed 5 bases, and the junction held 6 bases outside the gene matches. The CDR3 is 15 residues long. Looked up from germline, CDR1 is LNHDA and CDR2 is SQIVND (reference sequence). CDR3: CASSIDRTGKDEQYF. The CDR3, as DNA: TGTGCCAGTAGTATAGATCGGACAGGGAAAGACGAGCAGTACTTC.

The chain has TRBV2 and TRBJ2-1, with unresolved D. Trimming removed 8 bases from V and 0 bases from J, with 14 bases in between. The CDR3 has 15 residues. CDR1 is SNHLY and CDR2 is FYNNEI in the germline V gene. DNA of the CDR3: TGTGCCAGCCGGATGAATTCGGGCTCCTACAATGAGCAGTTCTTC. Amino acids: CASRMNSGSYNEQFF.

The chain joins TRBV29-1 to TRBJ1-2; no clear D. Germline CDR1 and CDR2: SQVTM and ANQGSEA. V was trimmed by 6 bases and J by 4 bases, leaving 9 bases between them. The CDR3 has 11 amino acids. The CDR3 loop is CSVAALYGYTF. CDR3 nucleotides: TGCAGCGTCGCAGCCCTCTATGGCTACACCTTC.

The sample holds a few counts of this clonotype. CDR3 in amino acids: CSARSDRIATEAFF. The CDR3 coding sequence is TGCAGTGCTAGGTCGGACAGGATCGCAACTGAAGCTTTCTTT. V and J are TRBV20-1 and TRBJ1-1; 7 bases agree with TRBD1. This CDR3 spans 14 amino acids. Unmatched junction bases numbered 9, after V lost 3 bases and J lost 5 bases. Germline-derived CDR1 and CDR2 are DFQATT and SNEGSKA (reference sequence).

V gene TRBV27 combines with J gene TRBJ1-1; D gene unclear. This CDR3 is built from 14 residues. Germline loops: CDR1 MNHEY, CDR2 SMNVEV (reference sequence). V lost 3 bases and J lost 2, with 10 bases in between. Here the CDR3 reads CASSLAGPNTEAFF. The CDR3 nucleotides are TGTGCCAGCAGTTTGGCAGGCCCAAACACTGAAGCTTTCTTT.

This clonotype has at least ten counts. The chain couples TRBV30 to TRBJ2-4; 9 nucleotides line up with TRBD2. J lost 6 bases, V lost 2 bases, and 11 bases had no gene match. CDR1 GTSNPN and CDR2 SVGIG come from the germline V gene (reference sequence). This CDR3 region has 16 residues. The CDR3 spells CAWSPSGLAALNIQYF. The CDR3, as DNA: TGTGCCTGGAGTCCCTCGGGACTAGCTGCCCTAAACATTCAGTACTTC.

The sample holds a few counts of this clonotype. This CDR3 reads CASSDTGRGMNTEAFF. The DNA of the CDR3 is TGTGCCAGCAGTGATACTGGACGGGGAATGAACACTGAAGCTTTCTTT. The V and J genes are TRBV6-6 and TRBJ1-1, with D hard to call. Per germline, CDR1 MNHNY and CDR2 SVGAGI (reference sequence). The CDR3 runs 16 residues. The V end lost 5 bases, the J end lost 0 bases, and 16 bases lay between the germline ends.

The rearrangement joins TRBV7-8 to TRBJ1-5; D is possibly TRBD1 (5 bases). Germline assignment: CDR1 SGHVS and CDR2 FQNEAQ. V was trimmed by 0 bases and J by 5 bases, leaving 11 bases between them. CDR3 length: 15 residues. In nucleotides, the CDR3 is TGTGCCAGCAGCTTAGCAGGGGAATGGGATCAGCCCCAGCATTTT. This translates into CASSLAGEWDQPQHF.